This TCR beta chain was sequenced during a study of blood T cell repertoires in COVID-19. The CDR3 length is 16 residues. Germline V gene sequence: CDR1 KGHDR, CDR2 SFDVKD. V lost 3 bases and J lost 1; bases outside the gene matches: 3. Sequencing used immunoSEQ multiplex PCR; TCRdb keeps in-frame clones, though not all of them. The sample carries approximately 120,000 clones, around 83% recorded once. The chain uses TRBV24-1 and TRBJ2-2, with 8 bases lining up with TRBD1. The sample consisted of peripheral blood. The source is an elderly woman with active or convalescent COVID-19. This CDR3 is CATSDPGQENTGELFF. CDR3 sequence (DNA): TGTGCCACCAGTGATCCGGGACAGGAGAACACCGGGGAGCTGTTTTTT.